This T cell receptor (beta chain) came from a study of T cells in narcolepsy. For the study at large: Enrolled donors included narcolepsy type 1 or type 2 patients and healthy controls.

Study-wide points: Autoreactive clone sequences were missing from some blood memory CD4+ repertoires. Same-patient CSF and blood CD4+ T cell clonotypes included HCRT-specific and TRIB2-specific autoreactive ones. Healthy controls reportedly lacked the autoreactive clonotypes serially found in patients' blood.

About this clone: As yet, its antigen is unknown.

Looked up from germline, CDR1 is SEHNR and CDR2 is FQNEAQ (reference sequence). The CDR3 totals 11 residues. The V gene lost 2 bases and the J gene lost 5 bases, with 4 bases spanning the gap. Method: immunoSEQ multiplex PCR; TCRdb's copy keeps in-frame clones and lacks some. The sample has more than 20,000 clones; 92% are singletons. This chain connects TRBV7-9 to TRBJ2-7; D call uncertain. The TCR originated in a human donor with narcolepsy. The sample comprised CD45RA- memory CD4+ T cells from PBMCs. CDR3 bases: TGTGCCAGCAGCTTAACAGACGAGCAGTACTTC. Translation: CASSLTDEQYF.